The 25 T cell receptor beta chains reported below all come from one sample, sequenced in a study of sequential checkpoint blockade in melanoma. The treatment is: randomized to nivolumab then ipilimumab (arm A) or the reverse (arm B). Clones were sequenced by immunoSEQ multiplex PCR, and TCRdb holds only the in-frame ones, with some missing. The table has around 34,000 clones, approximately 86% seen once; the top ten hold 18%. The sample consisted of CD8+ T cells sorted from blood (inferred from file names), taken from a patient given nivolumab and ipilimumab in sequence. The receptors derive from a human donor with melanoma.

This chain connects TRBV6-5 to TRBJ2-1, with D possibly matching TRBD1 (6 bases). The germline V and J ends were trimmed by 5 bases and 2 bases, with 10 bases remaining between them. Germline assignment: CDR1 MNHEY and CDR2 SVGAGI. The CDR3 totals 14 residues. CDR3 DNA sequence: TGTGCCAGCAGTAACCGGGACACCTACAATGAGCAGTTCTTC. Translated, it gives CASSNRDTYNEQFF.

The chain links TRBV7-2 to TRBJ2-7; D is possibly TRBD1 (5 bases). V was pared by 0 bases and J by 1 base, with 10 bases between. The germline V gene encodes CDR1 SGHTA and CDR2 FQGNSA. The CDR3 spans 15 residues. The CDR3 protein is CASSLATGVSYEQYF. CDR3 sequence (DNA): TGTGCCAGCAGCTTAGCCACAGGAGTATCCTACGAGCAGTACTTC.

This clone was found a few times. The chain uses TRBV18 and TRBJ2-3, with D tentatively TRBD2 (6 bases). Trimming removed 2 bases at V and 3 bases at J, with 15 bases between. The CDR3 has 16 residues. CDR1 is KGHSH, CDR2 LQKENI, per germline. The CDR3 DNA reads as TGTGCCAGCTCACCAGCCGCGGGAATCAGTACAGATACGCAGTATTTT. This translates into CASSPAAGISTDTQYF.

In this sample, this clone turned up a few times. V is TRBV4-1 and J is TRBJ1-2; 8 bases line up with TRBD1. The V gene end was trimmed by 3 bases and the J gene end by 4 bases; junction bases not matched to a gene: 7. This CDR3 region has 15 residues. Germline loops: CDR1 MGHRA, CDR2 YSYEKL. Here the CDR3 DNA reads TGCGCCAGCAGCCACGCTGGACAGGGAATCTATGGCTACACCTTC. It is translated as CASSHAGQGIYGYTF.

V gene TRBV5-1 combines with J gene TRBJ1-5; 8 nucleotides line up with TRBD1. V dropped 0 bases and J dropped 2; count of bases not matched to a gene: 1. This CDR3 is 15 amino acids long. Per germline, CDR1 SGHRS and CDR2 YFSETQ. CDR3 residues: CASSLGGQGNQPQHF. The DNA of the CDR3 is TGCGCCAGCAGCTTGGGGGGACAGGGCAATCAGCCCCAGCATTTT.

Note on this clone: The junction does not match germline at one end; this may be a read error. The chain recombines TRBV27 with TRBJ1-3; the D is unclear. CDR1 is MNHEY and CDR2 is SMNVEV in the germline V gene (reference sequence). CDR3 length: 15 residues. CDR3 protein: CASSLSQTSGSTIYF. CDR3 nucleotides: TGTGCCAGCAGTTTATCGCAGACAAGTGGAAGCACCATATATTTT.

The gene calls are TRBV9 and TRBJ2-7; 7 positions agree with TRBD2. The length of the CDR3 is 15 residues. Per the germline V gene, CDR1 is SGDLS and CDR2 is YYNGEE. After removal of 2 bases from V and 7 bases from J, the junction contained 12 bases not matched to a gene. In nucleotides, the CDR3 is TGTGCCAGCAGCGTGGGGACTACCCGCCCTGGGGAGCAGTACTTC. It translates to CASSVGTTRPGEQYF.

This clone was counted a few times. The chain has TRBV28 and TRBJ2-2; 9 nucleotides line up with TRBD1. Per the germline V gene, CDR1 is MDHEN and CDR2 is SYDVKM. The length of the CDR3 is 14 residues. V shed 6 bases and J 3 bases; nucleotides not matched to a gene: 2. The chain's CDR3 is CASRTGGDTGELFF. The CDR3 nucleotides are TGTGCCAGCAGGACAGGGGGAGACACCGGGGAGCTGTTTTTT.

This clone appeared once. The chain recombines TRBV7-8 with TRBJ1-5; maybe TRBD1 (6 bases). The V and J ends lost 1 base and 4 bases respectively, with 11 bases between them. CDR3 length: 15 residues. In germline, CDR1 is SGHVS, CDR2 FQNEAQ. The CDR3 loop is CASSLDRVNNQPQHF. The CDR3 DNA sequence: TGTGCCAGCAGCTTAGACAGGGTAAATAATCAGCCCCAGCATTTT.

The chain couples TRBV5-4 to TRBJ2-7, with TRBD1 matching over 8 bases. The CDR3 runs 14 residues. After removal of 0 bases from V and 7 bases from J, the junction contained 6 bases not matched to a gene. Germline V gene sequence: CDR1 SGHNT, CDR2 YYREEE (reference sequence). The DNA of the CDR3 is TGTGCCAGCAGCTTGGGACAGGGGCCGCGAGAGCAGTACTTC. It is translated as CASSLGQGPREQYF. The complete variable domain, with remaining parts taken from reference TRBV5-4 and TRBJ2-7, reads ETGVTQSPTHLIKTRGQQVTLRCSSQSGHNTVSWYQQALGQGPQFIFQYYREEENGRGNFPPRFSGLQFPNYSSELNVNALELDDSALYLCASSLGQGPREQYFGPGTRLTVT.

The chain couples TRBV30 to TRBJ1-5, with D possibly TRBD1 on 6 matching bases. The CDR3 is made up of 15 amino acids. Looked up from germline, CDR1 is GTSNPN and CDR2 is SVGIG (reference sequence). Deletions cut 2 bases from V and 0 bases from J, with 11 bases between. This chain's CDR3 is CAWSTGKLSNQPQHF. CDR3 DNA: TGTGCCTGGAGTACAGGGAAACTTAGCAATCAGCCCCAGCATTTT.

DNA for the CDR3: TGCGCCAGCAGCCAGGGGACAGGTAAAGATTCACCCCTCCACTTT. It encodes CASSQGTGKDSPLHF. This sequence joins TRBV4-3 and TRBJ1-6, with 8 positions matching TRBD1. This CDR3 is built from 15 residues. V shed 3 bases, J shed 8 bases, and the junction held 6 bases outside the gene matches. Germline CDR1 and CDR2: LGHNA and YSLEER.

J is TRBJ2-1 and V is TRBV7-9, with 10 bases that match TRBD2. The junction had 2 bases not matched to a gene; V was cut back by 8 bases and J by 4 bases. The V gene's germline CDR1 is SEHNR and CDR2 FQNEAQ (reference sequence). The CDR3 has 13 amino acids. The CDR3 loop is CASASGGYNEQFF. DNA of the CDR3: TGTGCCAGCGCTAGCGGGGGTTACAATGAGCAGTTCTTC.

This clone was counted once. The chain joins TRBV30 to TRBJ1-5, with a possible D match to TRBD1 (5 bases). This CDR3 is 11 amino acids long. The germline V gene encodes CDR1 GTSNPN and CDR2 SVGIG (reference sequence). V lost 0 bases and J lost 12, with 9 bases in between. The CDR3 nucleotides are TGTGCCTGGAGTGTACAGGACGGCCAGCATTTT. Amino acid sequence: CAWSVQDGQHF.

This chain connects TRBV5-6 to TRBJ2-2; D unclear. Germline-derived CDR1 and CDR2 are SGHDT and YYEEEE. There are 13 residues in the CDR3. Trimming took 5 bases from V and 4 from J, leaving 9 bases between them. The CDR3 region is CASSYDITGELFF. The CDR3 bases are TGTGCCAGCAGTTATGACATCACCGGGGAGCTGTTTTTT.

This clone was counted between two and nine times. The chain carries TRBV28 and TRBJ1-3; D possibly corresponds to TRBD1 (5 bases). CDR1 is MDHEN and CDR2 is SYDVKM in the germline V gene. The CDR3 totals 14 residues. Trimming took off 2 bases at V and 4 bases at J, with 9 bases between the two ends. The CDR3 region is CASSLRGIGNTIYF. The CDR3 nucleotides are TGTGCCAGCAGTTTAAGGGGAATCGGAAACACCATATATTTT.

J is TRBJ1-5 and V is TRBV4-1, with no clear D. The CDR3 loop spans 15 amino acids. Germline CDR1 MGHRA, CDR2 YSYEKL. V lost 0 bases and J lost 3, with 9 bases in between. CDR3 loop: CASSQDRAYNQPQHF. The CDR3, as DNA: TGCGCCAGCAGCCAAGATCGAGCTTACAATCAGCCCCAGCATTTT.

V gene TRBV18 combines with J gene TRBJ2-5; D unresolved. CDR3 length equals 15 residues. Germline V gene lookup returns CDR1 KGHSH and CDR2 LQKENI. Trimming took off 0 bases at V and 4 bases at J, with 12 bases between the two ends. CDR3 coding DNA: TGTGCCAGCTCACCACCGATCACCCCGGGAGAGACCCAGTACTTC. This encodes CASSPPITPGETQYF.

The CDR3 DNA reads as TGTGCCAGCAGCGTATGGGGAGGCAATGAGCAGTTCTTC. It translates to CASSVWGGNEQFF. The chain carries TRBV9 and TRBJ2-1; the D gene is possibly TRBD2 (6 bases). This CDR3 is 13 amino acids long. V lost 1 base, J lost 6 bases, and 8 bases lay in between. Per germline, CDR1 SGDLS and CDR2 YYNGEE. The variable domain in full, completed from reference TRBV9 and TRBJ2-1, reads DSGVTQTPKHLITATGQRVTLRCSPRSGDLSVYWYQQSLDQGLQFLIQYYNGEERAKGNILERFSAQQFPDLHSELNLSSLELGDSALYFCASSVWGGNEQFFGPGTRLTVL.

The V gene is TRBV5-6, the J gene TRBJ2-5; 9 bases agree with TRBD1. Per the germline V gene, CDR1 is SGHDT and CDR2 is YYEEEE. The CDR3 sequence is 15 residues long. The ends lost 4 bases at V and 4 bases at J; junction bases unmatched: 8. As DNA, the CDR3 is TGTGCCAGCAGCACACCCGGGACAGGGCTAGAGACCCAGTACTTC. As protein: CASSTPGTGLETQYF. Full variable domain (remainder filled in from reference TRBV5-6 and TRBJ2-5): DAGVTQSPTHLIKTRGQQVTLRCSPKSGHDTVSWYQQALGQGPQFIFQYYEEEERQRGNFPDRFSGHQFPNYSSELNVNALLLGDSALYLCASSTPGTGLETQYFGPGTRLLVL.

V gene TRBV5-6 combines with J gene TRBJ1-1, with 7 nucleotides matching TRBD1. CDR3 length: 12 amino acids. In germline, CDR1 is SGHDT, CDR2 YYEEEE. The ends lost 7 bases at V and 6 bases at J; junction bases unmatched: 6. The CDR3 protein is CASAGQAPEAFF. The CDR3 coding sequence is TGTGCCAGCGCTGGACAGGCCCCTGAAGCTTTCTTT.

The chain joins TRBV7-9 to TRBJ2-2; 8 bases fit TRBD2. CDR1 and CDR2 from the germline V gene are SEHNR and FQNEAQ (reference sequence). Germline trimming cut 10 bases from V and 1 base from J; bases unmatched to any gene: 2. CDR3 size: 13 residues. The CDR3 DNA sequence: TGTGCCACCCGGGGGGGGAACACCGGGGAGCTGTTTTTT. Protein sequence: CATRGGNTGELFF.

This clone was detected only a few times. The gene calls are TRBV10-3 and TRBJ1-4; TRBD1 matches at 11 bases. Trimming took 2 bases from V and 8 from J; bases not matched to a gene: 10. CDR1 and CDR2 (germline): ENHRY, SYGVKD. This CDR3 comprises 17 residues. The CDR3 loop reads CAISEPGQGVEGEKLFF. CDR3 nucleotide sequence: TGTGCCATCAGTGAGCCGGGACAGGGGGTGGAAGGAGAAAAACTGTTTTTT.

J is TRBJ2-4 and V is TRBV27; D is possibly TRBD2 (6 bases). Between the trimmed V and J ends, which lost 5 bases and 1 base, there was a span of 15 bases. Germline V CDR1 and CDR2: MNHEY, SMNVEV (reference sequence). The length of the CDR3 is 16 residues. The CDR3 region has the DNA TGTGCCAGCAGTCTAGGGCCGGGGGTCGCCAAAAACATTCAGTACTTC. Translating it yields CASSLGPGVAKNIQYF.

The CDR3: CASRPRGNTEAFF. For the CDR3, the DNA is TGTGCCAGCAGACCTAGAGGGAACACTGAAGCTTTCTTT. The V call is TRBV14, the J call TRBJ1-1, with no clear D. Per germline, CDR1 SGHDN and CDR2 FVKESK. V lost 6 bases, J lost 1 base, and 9 bases lay in between. The CDR3 runs to 13 residues.